The source of this TCR beta chain is a study of early T cells in non-severe SARS-CoV-2 infection. As for the study in general: RNA in bulk from unsorted whole blood was sequenced, and chains were unpaired.

By proportion, this clonotype is medium-sized. Trimming removed 3 bases from V and 1 base from J; junction bases left unmatched: 4. There are 15 residues in the CDR3. The V gene's germline CDR1 is MRHNA and CDR2 SNTAGT. MiXCR, run by TCRdb on the 5' RACE reads, gives a single entry per CDR3 protein. The top ten clones hold roughly 1.4% of a sample with 59,000 or so distinct CDR3 sequences, around 12% of them seen once. The V gene is TRBV6-4, the J gene TRBJ2-3; 7 nucleotides match TRBD2. This receptor was taken from an adult who was a healthcare worker with PCR-confirmed SARS-CoV-2 infection or an uninfected control (not recorded which). The sample consisted of whole blood, taken at baseline. The chain's CDR3 is CASSDRSGGTDTQYF. The DNA of the CDR3 is TGTGCCAGCAGTGATAGAAGCGGGGGCACAGATACGCAGTATTTT.